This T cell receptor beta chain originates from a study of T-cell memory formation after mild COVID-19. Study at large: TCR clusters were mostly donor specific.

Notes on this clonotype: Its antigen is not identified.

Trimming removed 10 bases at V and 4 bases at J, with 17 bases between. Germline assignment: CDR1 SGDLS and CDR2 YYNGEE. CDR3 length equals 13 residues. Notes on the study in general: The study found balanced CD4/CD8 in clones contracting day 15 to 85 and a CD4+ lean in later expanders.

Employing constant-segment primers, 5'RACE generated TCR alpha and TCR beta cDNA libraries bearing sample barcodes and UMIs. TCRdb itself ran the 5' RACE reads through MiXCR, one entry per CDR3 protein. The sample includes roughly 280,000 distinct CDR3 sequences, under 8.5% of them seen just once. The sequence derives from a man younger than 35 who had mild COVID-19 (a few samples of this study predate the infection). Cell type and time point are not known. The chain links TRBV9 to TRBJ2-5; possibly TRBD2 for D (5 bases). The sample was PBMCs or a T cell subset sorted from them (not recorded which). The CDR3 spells CAARRDSAETQYF. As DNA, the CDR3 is TGTGCCGCCCGAAGGGATAGCGCAGAGACCCAGTACTTC.